Following are 24 T cell receptor beta chains from one sample sequenced in a study of T cell changes during pregnancy in multiple sclerosis. The assay was immunoSEQ multiplex PCR, and TCRdb's table has in-frame clones only and misses some. Of some 28,000 clones listed, about 93% were seen once; the top ten hold 0.43%. Sequenced here: CD4+ T cells from peripheral blood mononuclear cells, sampled after pregnancy. The receptors derive from a female donor with multiple sclerosis, enrolled in a pregnancy study.

J is TRBJ1-1 and V is TRBV18, with 8 bases fitting TRBD1. Losses at the gene ends were 6 bases for V and 5 bases for J; bases not matched to a gene: 11. From germline, CDR1 is KGHSH and CDR2 LQKENI. The CDR3 extends over 15 amino acids. In DNA form, the CDR3 reads TGTGCCAGCTCGCTGTCACAGGGGGAAGAAACTGAAGCTTTCTTT. Its protein product is CASSLSQGEETEAFF.

The chain recombines TRBV2 with TRBJ2-5; 8 bases agree with TRBD2. The CDR3 covers 13 residues. Germline V gene sequence: CDR1 SNHLY, CDR2 FYNNEI. V lost 7 bases to trimming and J lost 4 bases; unmatched junction nucleotides: 5. The CDR3 sequence is CASTGGGRETQYF. The CDR3 region has the DNA TGTGCCAGCACCGGGGGGGGGCGAGAGACCCAGTACTTC.

The chain recombines TRBV14 with TRBJ1-2, with D tentatively TRBD1 (5 bases). The germline CDR1 and CDR2 sequences are SGHDN and FVKESK. The length of the CDR3 is 14 residues. V lost 4 bases and J 4 bases, leaving 13 bases between the germline ends. The CDR3 region has the DNA TGTGCCAGCAGCCGAGAGACAGCCGGCTATGGCTACACCTTC. Its protein product is CASSRETAGYGYTF.

The V call is TRBV18, the J call TRBJ1-6; 7 bases match TRBD1. Germline V gene data show CDR1 as KGHSH and CDR2 as LQKENI. V shed 3 bases and J 10 bases; nucleotides not matched to a gene: 12. The CDR3 loop spans 16 amino acids. The CDR3 is CASSPRQGDADSPLHF. DNA of the CDR3: TGTGCCAGCTCACCTAGACAGGGCGATGCGGACTCACCCCTCCACTTT.

This chain uses TRBV7-3 with TRBJ2-3, with a possible D match to TRBD2 (6 bases). The CDR3 has 14 residues. The germline gives CDR1 SGHTA, CDR2 FQGTGA. Trimming took 1 base from V and 6 from J, leaving 11 bases between them. The CDR3 is CASSLNVGGDTQYF. CDR3 nucleotides: TGTGCCAGCAGCTTAAATGTTGGGGGGGATACGCAGTATTTT. Complete variable domain (other parts from reference TRBV7-3 and TRBJ2-3): GAGVSQTPSNKVTEKGKYVELRCDPISGHTALYWYRQSLGQGPEFLIYFQGTGAADDSGLPNDRFFAVRPEGSVSTLKIQRTERGDSAVYLCASSLNVGGDTQYFGPGTRLTVL.

This clone was observed once. J is TRBJ2-2 and V is TRBV29-1; D might be TRBD1 (5 bases). Germline V gene lookup returns CDR1 SQVTM and CDR2 ANQGSEA. Trimming shortened V by 4 bases and J by 0 bases, and 9 bases separated the two germline ends. There are 14 residues in the CDR3. CDR3 bases: TGCAGCGTTGTGGAGACAGCGAACACCGGGGAGCTGTTTTTT. Protein product: CSVVETANTGELFF.

This CDR3 is CASSLRRGTGNEKLFF. CDR3 DNA: TGTGCCAGCAGCCTCCGCCGCGGGACAGGGAATGAAAAACTGTTTTTT. V gene TRBV7-8 combines with J gene TRBJ1-4, with 9 bases that match TRBD1. V trimming: 5 bases; J trimming: 5 bases; junction bases outside the gene matches: 9. Germline assignment: CDR1 SGHVS and CDR2 FQNEAQ. The CDR3 consists of 16 residues. Full variable domain (missing parts from reference TRBV7-8 and TRBJ1-4): GAGVSQSPRYKVAKRGQDVALRCDPISGHVSLFWYQQALGQGPEFLTYFQNEAQLDKSGLPSDRFFAERPEGSVSTLKIQRTQQEDSAVYLCASSLRRGTGNEKLFFGSGTQLSVL.

This clone appeared a few times. V gene TRBV19 combines with J gene TRBJ1-6, with a tentative D call TRBD1 (6 bases). Looked up from germline, CDR1 is LNHDA and CDR2 is SQIVND (reference sequence). There are 15 residues in the CDR3. The V and J ends lost 4 bases and 0 bases respectively, with 7 bases between them. CDR3 coding DNA: TGTGCCAGTAGTACAGGGGACTCCTATAATTCACCCCTCCACTTT. Translating it yields CASSTGDSYNSPLHF.

This chain connects TRBV6-5 to TRBJ1-1; perhaps TRBD1 as D (5 bases). V lost 11 bases and J 3 bases, leaving 16 bases between the germline ends. There are 13 residues in the CDR3. Germline V CDR1 and CDR2: MNHEY, SVGAGI. In DNA, the CDR3 is TGTGCCGCCCGGGGGGTACCGGACACTGAAGCTTTCTTT. Its translation is CAARGVPDTEAFF.

The J gene is TRBJ2-5, the V gene TRBV9; TRBD2 matches 8 bases. With 6 bases clipped from V and 3 bases from J, the junction kept 10 bases outside the gene matches. Germline CDR1 is SGDLS and CDR2 is YYNGEE. The CDR3 loop spans 15 amino acids. In DNA form, the CDR3 reads TGTGCCAGCACCCCATCGGGGGGGGACAAAGAGACCCAGTACTTC. Its protein is CASTPSGGDKETQYF.

This chain links TRBV19 with TRBJ1-3; a weak D match, TRBD1 (5 bases). Germline values: CDR1 LNHDA, CDR2 SQIVND (reference sequence). V lost 7 bases and J 0 bases, leaving 19 bases between the germline ends. CDR3 length equals 17 residues. CDR3 in amino acids: CASMTTVQTFSGNTIYF. The CDR3 DNA is TGTGCCAGTATGACGACAGTGCAGACCTTCTCTGGAAACACCATATATTTT.

The rearrangement joins TRBV7-8 to TRBJ2-2; possible D gene TRBD1, 5 bases. Germline lookup yields CDR1 SGHVS and CDR2 FQNEAQ. With 1 base removed from V and 0 bases from J, the gap between germline ends came to 15 bases. The CDR3 contains 18 residues. The CDR3, as DNA: TGTGCCAGCAGCTTAGAGGCCAGGGATACCGCGAACACCGGGGAGCTGTTTTTT. It yields the protein CASSLEARDTANTGELFF. The whole variable domain, filled in from reference TRBV7-8 and TRBJ2-2, reads GAGVSQSPRYKVAKRGQDVALRCDPISGHVSLFWYQQALGQGPEFLTYFQNEAQLDKSGLPSDRFFAERPEGSVSTLKIQRTQQEDSAVYLCASSLEARDTANTGELFFGEGSRLTVL.

The V gene is TRBV7-8, the J gene TRBJ2-2, with 9 bases lining up with TRBD1. Germline-derived CDR1 and CDR2 are SGHVS and FQNEAQ. V trimming: 5 bases; J trimming: 2 bases; junction bases outside the gene matches: 6. This CDR3 spans 16 amino acids. CDR3 nucleotide sequence: TGTGCCAGCAGCCTAACAGGGGGCAAAAACACCGGGGAGCTGTTTTTT. The encoded protein is CASSLTGGKNTGELFF.

In its sample, this clone was seen once. V gene TRBV7-6 combines with J gene TRBJ2-1; TRBD2 aligns across 11 bases. With V trimmed by 2 bases and J by 4 bases, 4 bases remained unmatched. Germline-derived CDR1 and CDR2 are SGHVS and FNYEAQ. The CDR3 has 16 amino acids. CDR3: CASSLMLAGGYNEQFF. The CDR3 DNA sequence: TGTGCCAGCAGCTTAATGCTAGCGGGGGGTTACAATGAGCAGTTCTTC.

J is TRBJ2-1 and V is TRBV5-1, with 15 bases aligning to TRBD2. The ends lost 4 bases at V and 10 bases at J; junction bases unmatched: 6. CDR3 size: 15 residues. CDR1 and CDR2 from the germline V gene are SGHRS and YFSETQ. CDR3 protein: CASSRGLAGGGEQFF. In DNA, the CDR3 is TGCGCCAGCAGCCGCGGACTAGCGGGAGGGGGAGAGCAGTTCTTC.

This clone was counted once. This chain uses TRBV10-2 with TRBJ2-7; D remains unclear. Per the germline V gene, CDR1 is WSHSY and CDR2 is SAAADI. The CDR3 contains 15 residues. V was trimmed by 4 bases and J by 0 bases, leaving 13 bases between them. The CDR3 spells CASSAPTRSSYEQYF. The CDR3 nucleotides read TGCGCCAGCAGTGCTCCGACGAGGAGCTCCTACGAGCAGTACTTC.

J is TRBJ2-3 and V is TRBV6-1, with 8 bases fitting TRBD1. The junction had 6 bases not matched to a gene; V was cut back by 0 bases and J by 4 bases. The CDR3 length is 16 residues. From germline, CDR1 is MNHNS and CDR2 SASEGT. The DNA for the CDR3 is TGTGCCAGCAGTGAAGCGGGCAGGGGGCAAGCAGATACGCAGTATTTT. It yields the protein CASSEAGRGQADTQYF.

This clone was seen only a few times. V is TRBV18 and J is TRBJ2-6; weak D call: TRBD1 (7 bases). The ends were cut back, 6 bases at V and 0 bases at J, with 12 bases in the middle. CDR3 length: 16 residues. Per germline, CDR1 KGHSH and CDR2 LQKENI. In nucleotides, the CDR3 is TGTGCCAGCTCCCCCCAGGGGGGCTCTGGGGCCAACGTCCTGACTTTC. It encodes CASSPQGGSGANVLTF. The full variable domain, completed using reference TRBV18 and TRBJ2-6, is NAGVMQNPRHLVRRRGQEARLRCSPMKGHSHVYWYRQLPEEGLKFMVYLQKENIIDESGMPKERFSAEFPKEGPSILRIQQVVRGDSAAYFCASSPQGGSGANVLTFGAGSRLTVL.

This rearrangement joins TRBV19 to TRBJ2-6, with 9 nucleotides matching TRBD1. CDR1 is LNHDA and CDR2 is SQIVND in the germline V gene (reference sequence). Germline trimming cut 7 bases from V and 0 bases from J; bases unmatched to any gene: 7. The CDR3 length is 17 residues. The CDR3 is CASKTGGAVSGANVLTF. For the CDR3, the DNA is TGTGCCAGTAAAACAGGGGGCGCCGTCTCTGGGGCCAACGTCCTGACTTTC.

The chain links TRBV6-4 to TRBJ2-4; D call uncertain. The CDR3 spans 13 residues. V shed 0 bases and J shed 5 bases, with 5 bases lying between them. Germline-derived CDR1 and CDR2 are MRHNA and SNTAGT. CDR3 DNA: TGTGCCAGCAGTGACTCTCCAGAAAACATTCAGTACTTC. Its translation: CASSDSPENIQYF.

This clone has only one observation. The rearrangement joins TRBV27 to TRBJ2-1, with 12 bases that match TRBD2. The germline CDR1 and CDR2 sequences are MNHEY and SMNVEV (reference sequence). The junction had 6 bases not matched to a gene; V was cut back by 5 bases and J by 4 bases. This CDR3 has 16 residues. CDR3 sequence reads: CASSPWTSGKYNEQFF. The CDR3 DNA reads TGTGCCAGCAGTCCCTGGACTAGCGGGAAGTACAATGAGCAGTTCTTC.

The chain links TRBV7-2 to TRBJ1-4; tentative D call: TRBD1 (6 bases). Trimming took 5 bases from V and 6 from J, leaving 19 bases between them. Germline V lookup: CDR1 SGHTA, CDR2 FQGNSA. The CDR3 sequence is 16 residues long. The CDR3 loop reads CASSPSGQFGYEKLFF. CDR3 sequence (DNA): TGTGCCAGCAGCCCGTCCGGACAGTTCGGGTATGAAAAACTGTTTTTT.

This chain joins TRBV6-5 and TRBJ2-5, with D possibly being TRBD1 (5 bases). This CDR3 region has 14 residues. The germline V gene has CDR1 MNHEY and CDR2 SVGAGI. Trimming pared 6 bases from V and 5 bases from J, leaving 16 bases between. CDR3 DNA: TGTGCCAGCAGACCCCGGACACTTGGGGAGACCCAGTACTTC. It is translated as CASRPRTLGETQYF.

The chain combines TRBV6-5 with TRBJ2-3, with TRBD1 identical over 8 bases. The CDR3 runs to 13 residues. The J segment lost 9 bases and the V segment lost 6 bases, leaving 8 bases of the junction unmatched. Germline V gene sequence: CDR1 MNHEY, CDR2 SVGAGI. CDR3 residues: CASSSAGQGTQYF. CDR3 nucleotide sequence: TGTGCCAGCAGCTCAGCCGGACAGGGCACGCAGTATTTT.